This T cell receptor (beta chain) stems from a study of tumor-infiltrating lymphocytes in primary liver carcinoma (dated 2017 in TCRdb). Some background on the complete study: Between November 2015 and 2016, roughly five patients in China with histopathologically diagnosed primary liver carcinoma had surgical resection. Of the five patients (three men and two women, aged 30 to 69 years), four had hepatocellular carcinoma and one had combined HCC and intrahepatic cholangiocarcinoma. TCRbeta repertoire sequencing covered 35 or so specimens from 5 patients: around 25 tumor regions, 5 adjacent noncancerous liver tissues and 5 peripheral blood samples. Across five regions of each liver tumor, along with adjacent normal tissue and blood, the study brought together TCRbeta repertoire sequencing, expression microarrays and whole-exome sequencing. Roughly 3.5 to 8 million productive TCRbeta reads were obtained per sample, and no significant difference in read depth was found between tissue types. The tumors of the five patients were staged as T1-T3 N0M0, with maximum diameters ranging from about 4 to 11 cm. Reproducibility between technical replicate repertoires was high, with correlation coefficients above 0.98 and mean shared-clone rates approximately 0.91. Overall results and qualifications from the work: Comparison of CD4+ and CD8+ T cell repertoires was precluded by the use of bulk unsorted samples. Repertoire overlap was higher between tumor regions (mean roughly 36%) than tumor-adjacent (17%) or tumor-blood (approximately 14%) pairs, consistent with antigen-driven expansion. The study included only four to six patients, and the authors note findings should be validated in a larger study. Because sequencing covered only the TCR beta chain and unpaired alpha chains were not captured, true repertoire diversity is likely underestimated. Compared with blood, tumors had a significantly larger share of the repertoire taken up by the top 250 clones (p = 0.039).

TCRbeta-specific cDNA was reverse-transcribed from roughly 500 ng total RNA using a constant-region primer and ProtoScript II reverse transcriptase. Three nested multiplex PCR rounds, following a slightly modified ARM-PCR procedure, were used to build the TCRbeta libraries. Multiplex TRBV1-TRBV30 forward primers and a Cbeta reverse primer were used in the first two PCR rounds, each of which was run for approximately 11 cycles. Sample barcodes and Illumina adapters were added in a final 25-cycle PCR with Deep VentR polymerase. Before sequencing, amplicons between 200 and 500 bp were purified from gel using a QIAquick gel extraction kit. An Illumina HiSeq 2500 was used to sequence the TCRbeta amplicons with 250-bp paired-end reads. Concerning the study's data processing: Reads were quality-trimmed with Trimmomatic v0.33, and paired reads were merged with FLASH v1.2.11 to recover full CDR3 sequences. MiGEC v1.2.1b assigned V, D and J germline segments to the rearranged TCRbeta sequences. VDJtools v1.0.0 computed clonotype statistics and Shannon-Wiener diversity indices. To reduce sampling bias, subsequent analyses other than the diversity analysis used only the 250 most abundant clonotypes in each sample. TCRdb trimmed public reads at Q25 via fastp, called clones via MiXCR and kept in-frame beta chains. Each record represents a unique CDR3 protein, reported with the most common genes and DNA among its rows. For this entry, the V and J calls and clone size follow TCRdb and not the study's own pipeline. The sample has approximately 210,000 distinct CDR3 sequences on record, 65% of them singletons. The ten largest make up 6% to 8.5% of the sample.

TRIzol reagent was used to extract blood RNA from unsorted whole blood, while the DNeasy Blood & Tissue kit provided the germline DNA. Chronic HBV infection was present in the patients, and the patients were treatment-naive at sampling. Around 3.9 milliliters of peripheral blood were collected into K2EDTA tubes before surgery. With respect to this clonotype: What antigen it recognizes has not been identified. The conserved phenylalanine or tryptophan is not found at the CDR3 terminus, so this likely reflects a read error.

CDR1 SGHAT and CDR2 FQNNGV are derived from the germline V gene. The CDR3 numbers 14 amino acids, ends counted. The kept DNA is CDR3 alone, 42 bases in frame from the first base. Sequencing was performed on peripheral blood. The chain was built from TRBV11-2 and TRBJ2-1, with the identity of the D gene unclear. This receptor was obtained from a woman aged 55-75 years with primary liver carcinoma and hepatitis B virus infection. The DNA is TGTGACAGCAGCTTAGATGGCTTGTACAATGAGCAGTTCATC. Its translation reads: CDSSLDGLYNEQFI.